The present entry profiles one T cell receptor (beta chain) with its context. This clonotype was counted many times. Its specific antigen is unknown. No much larger clone is present one base from it, and per-base qualities are unavailable. Graves' hyperthyroidism was defined as stable when no progression to ophthalmopathy occurred over 18 months of follow-up. Hyperthyroidism patients were aged 18 to 65 years and newly diagnosed, with disease duration of less than 2 months. Patients with uncontrolled infections, other autoimmune diseases, pregnancy or lactation were excluded. Diagnoses were established on the basis of clinical symptoms, serum thyroxine and TRAb, thyroid ultrasound, and orbital computed tomography. PBMCs were separated from about 10 ml of fresh peripheral blood using Ficoll-Paque density gradient centrifugation. Total RNA was extracted using Trizol reagent, and RNA quality was assessed on an Agilent 2100 Bioanalyzer.

Via the germline V gene, CDR1 is KGHSH and CDR2 LQKENI. Including the terminal cysteine and phenylalanine, the CDR3 comprises 15 residues. Kept here is only the CDR3 DNA, which spans 45 bases and is read in frame from base 1. The junction shows trimming of 5 bases on V and 9 bases on J, plus 20 bases between the germline ends. The entry originates in a study of T cells in Graves' hyperthyroidism and ophthalmopathy (dated by TCRdb to about 2019). Broadly, across the study: Peripheral blood was sampled at the time of initial diagnosis, prior to any treatment. TCR V-J signatures able to tell the groups apart were searched for in a discovery cohort of 95 or so patients, of whom over 40 had Graves' ophthalmopathy and roughly 57 had stable Graves' hyperthyroidism. Prospective prediction of ophthalmopathy was tested in an independent validation cohort of 18 to 20 hyperthyroidism patients and 17 patients who later progressed to ophthalmopathy. For training and testing, the roughly 97 patients in the discovery cohort were randomly divided in a 7:3 ratio. In addition, the study compared T-cell repertoires in thyroid tissue and in blood from several Graves' hyperthyroidism patients. Following sampling, methimazole starting at 30 mg daily was given to hyperthyroidism patients, and high-dose intravenous methylprednisolone was given to ophthalmopathy patients. The paper reports TCR Vbeta CDR3 sequencing of 140 or so peripheral blood samples: over 40 ophthalmopathy, roughly 74 hyperthyroidism and 17 progressor patients. Overall study results and their limits: Ophthalmopathy was separated from stable hyperthyroidism by a 13 V-J signature model, with 87.88% sensitivity and approximately 81% specificity obtained in cross-validation and 80%/75% obtained in testing. No statistical method was used to fix the sample size in advance, and group allocation was not hidden from the investigators. Most expanded thyroid clonotypes (frequency above 0.001) were also detected in blood, a finding suggesting that blood repertoires may reflect thyroid immune responses. In validation, progression to ophthalmopathy was predicted by the model with 70.59% sensitivity and roughly 76% specificity, a median of around 6.5 months before onset.

TCR beta CDR3 regions were amplified from RNA transcripts. The first round of RT-PCR for the TCR CDR3 was performed with the HTBI primer set and the Qiagen OneStep RT-PCR kit. The libraries were constructed in a second round of multiplex PCR and then size-selected and purified. Paired-end sequencing of the libraries was performed with 100 bp reads on an Illumina HiSeq2000. The study's processing was this. SOAPnuke was used to process the raw data, throwing out any read that contained adapters or uncalled bases, had a mean Phred below 15, or lacked an exact constant-primer or identifier match. High-quality paired reads were merged with COPE v1.2.5, and unique nucleotide sequences were defined as clonotypes. MiTCR v1.1 was used to align the clonotypes against IMGT TRBV, TRBD and TRBJ reference segments. The analysis was restricted to V-J combinations with a frequency above 0.0001, which together covered 99.2% of the repertoires. The TCS score was defined as F50 (clonal expansion) divided by E x V (chaos), with BLOSUM62-based TCRdist calculated between CDR3 peptides within each V-J. Welch's t-statistics and random forest reduced 514 V-J features to about 13, which were used in a naive Bayes classifier (R e1071). Starting from the raw public reads, TCRdb applied fastp trimming at Q25, assembled clones with MiXCR and retained in-frame beta chains. Every distinct CDR3 protein forms one entry, paired with its most common genes and DNA. V and J calls and clone size were set by TCRdb, not the authors. The sample table lists about 300,000 distinct CDR3 sequences, roughly 17% of them with a count of one. Roughly 31% of the sample is taken by the ten largest.

The chain links TRBV18 with TRBJ2-4; tentative D gene TRBD2, with 6 bases matching. The origin of this receptor is a man aged 30 to 45 with Graves' hyperthyroidism. Sequencing used blood. The CDR3 region has the sequence CASSSQGTLGGIQYF. The nucleotide sequence is TGTGCCAGCTCATCACAAGGGACTCTTGGCGGCATTCAGTACTTC.